This is a list of T cell receptor beta chains from one sample in a study of OX40 agonist ivuxolimab in advanced cancers. Measured with immunoSEQ multiplex PCR; TCRdb has only the in-frame clones, and not every one. The data contain 60,000 or so clones, about 87% of them singletons. Material: CD4+ or CD8+ T cells sorted from blood, obtained in a trial of the OX40 agonist ivuxolimab. These receptors were obtained from an adult with an advanced solid tumor such as melanoma, head and neck, liver or kidney cancer. Both conserved end residues are part of each CDR3. The order of the fields is CDR3 DNA, CDR3 protein, D gene, V gene, J gene, clone size, CDR3 length. The D gene is left open where the match is weak. Clone size is not always given. Where it is, it says once, few, many or a class for expanded clones.

DNA: TGTGCCAGCACCCAAAAGGGGTCAGATACGCAGTATTTT
CDR3: CASTQKGSDTQYF
D: .
V: TRBV5-4
J: TRBJ2-3
size: .
length: 13

DNA: TGTGCCAGCCAAATACAGGGAGCCTATGGCTACACCTTC
CDR3: CASQIQGAYGYTF
D: .
V: TRBV19
J: TRBJ1-2
size: .
length: 13

DNA: TGTGCCAGCAGTCCAGGGGCTGCCTACGAGCAGTACTTC
CDR3: CASSPGAAYEQYF
D: .
V: TRBV9
J: TRBJ2-7
size: .
length: 13

DNA: .
CDR3: CASSSVGTGTYF
D: .
V: TRBV6-5
J: TRBJ2-4
size: .
length: 12

DNA: TGTGCCAGCTCACCAGACAGGGCAGAGCCCCAGCATTTT
CDR3: CASSPDRAEPQHF
D: TRBD1
V: TRBV18
J: TRBJ1-5
size: few
length: 13

DNA: TGTGCCAGCAGCTTAGTAGGGGGGGCATTAGAGACCCAGTACTTC
CDR3: CASSLVGGALETQYF
D: .
V: TRBV7-6
J: TRBJ2-5
size: .
length: 15

DNA: TGTGCCAGCAGCCAAGAAGGATTCCCCAATCAGCCCCAGCATTTT
CDR3: CASSQEGFPNQPQHF
D: .
V: TRBV4-2
J: TRBJ1-5
size: .
length: 15

DNA: TGTGCCATCAGTGAGTCAGACAAGGGACACTACGAGCAGTACTTC
CDR3: CAISESDKGHYEQYF
D: .
V: TRBV10-3
J: TRBJ2-7
size: .
length: 15

DNA: TGTGCCAGCAGTCCACCCTTGGGGACCCAGTACTTC
CDR3: CASSPPLGTQYF
D: .
V: TRBV28
J: TRBJ2-5
size: .
length: 12

DNA: TGTGCCAGCAGCTTAAACTTACGGGGTCCAACTAATGAAAAACTGTTTTTT
CDR3: CASSLNLRGPTNEKLFF
D: .
V: TRBV7-2
J: TRBJ1-4
size: .
length: 17

DNA: TGTGCCTGGAGCGCTGGCCAGCGAAACACTGAAGCTTTCTTT
CDR3: CAWSAGQRNTEAFF
D: .
V: TRBV30
J: TRBJ1-1
size: few
length: 14

DNA: TGTGCCAGCAGTTTAAGATACGGGGAGCTGTTTTTT
CDR3: CASSLRYGELFF
D: .
V: TRBV27
J: TRBJ2-2
size: .
length: 12

DNA: TGTGCCAGCAGCCAACCCGAGGTAGAGACCCAGTACTTC
CDR3: CASSQPEVETQYF
D: .
V: TRBV4-2
J: TRBJ2-5
size: .
length: 13

DNA: TGTGCCAGCAGTCAAAACCGACAGCCCTATAATTCACCCCTCCACTTT
CDR3: CASSQNRQPYNSPLHF
D: .
V: TRBV14
J: TRBJ1-6
size: .
length: 16

DNA: TGTGCCAGCAGCTTAGCAGCAGGGGGAGGCTACACCTTC
CDR3: CASSLAAGGGYTF
D: TRBD1
V: TRBV7-9
J: TRBJ1-2
size: few
length: 13

DNA: TGTGCCAGCAGCTCAGGGTACGAGACCCAGTACTTC
CDR3: CASSSGYETQYF
D: .
V: TRBV7-9
J: TRBJ2-5
size: .
length: 12

DNA: TGTGCCAGCAGTTACGATAGGGGTCAGCCCCAGCATTTT
CDR3: CASSYDRGQPQHF
D: .
V: TRBV6-5
J: TRBJ1-5
size: .
length: 13

DNA: TGCGCCAGCAGCACCACAGGGGGTAACACAGCTTTCTTT
CDR3: CASSTTGGNTAFF
D: TRBD1
V: TRBV5-1
J: TRBJ1-1
size: .
length: 13

DNA: TGTGCCAGCTCACCCAACAGGGATACTGAAGCTTTCTTT
CDR3: CASSPNRDTEAFF
D: .
V: TRBV18
J: TRBJ1-1
size: .
length: 13

DNA: TGCGCCAGCAGCCCAGGACAGCAAGAGACCCAGTACTTC
CDR3: CASSPGQQETQYF
D: .
V: TRBV5-1
J: TRBJ2-5
size: few
length: 13

DNA: TGTGCCAGCAGCTCAGGACTAGCGGGAGTAAATGAGCAGTTCTTC
CDR3: CASSSGLAGVNEQFF
D: TRBD2
V: TRBV11-2
J: TRBJ2-1
size: .
length: 15

DNA: TGTGCCAGTAGCGGGAGACTACAGGGAAGCTACGAGCAGTACTTC
CDR3: CASSGRLQGSYEQYF
D: .
V: TRBV19
J: TRBJ2-7
size: .
length: 15

DNA: TGTGCCAGCAGCTCAGGGGAGTTGCGCTATCGCGGCTACACCTTC
CDR3: CASSSGELRYRGYTF
D: .
V: TRBV5-5
J: TRBJ1-2
size: .
length: 15

DNA: TGTGCCAGCAGCGCCCACCCCGACAGGCTATTCTACGAGCAGTACTTC
CDR3: CASSAHPDRLFYEQYF
D: .
V: TRBV9
J: TRBJ2-7
size: once
length: 16

DNA: TGTGCCAGCGAGAGGGACGCAGGACTGAACACTGAAGCTTTCTTT
CDR3: CASERDAGLNTEAFF
D: .
V: TRBV5-5
J: TRBJ1-1
size: .
length: 15

DNA: TGTGCCTGGTCTCCCCGCAGGGAATCTGGCTACACCTTC
CDR3: CAWSPRRESGYTF
D: .
V: TRBV30
J: TRBJ1-2
size: .
length: 13

DNA: TGTGCCAGCAGCTCCAAGGGGTCTAGGACCTACGAGCAGTACTTC
CDR3: CASSSKGSRTYEQYF
D: .
V: TRBV5-8
J: TRBJ2-7
size: .
length: 15

DNA: TGTGCCAGTAGCAGGGTCACAGATACGCAGTATTTT
CDR3: CASSRVTDTQYF
D: .
V: TRBV19
J: TRBJ2-3
size: .
length: 12

DNA: TGTGCCAGCAGTTTGGTAGGGGGCTCCTACGAGCAGTACTTC
CDR3: CASSLVGGSYEQYF
D: .
V: TRBV28
J: TRBJ2-7
size: .
length: 14

DNA: TGTGCCACCAGCAGAGACAGGGCATTGAGAGGCTACACCTTC
CDR3: CATSRDRALRGYTF
D: .
V: TRBV15
J: TRBJ1-2
size: .
length: 14

DNA: TGTGCCAGCAGCCCCACAGGGAACACCATATATTTT
CDR3: CASSPTGNTIYF
D: .
V: TRBV7-2
J: TRBJ1-3
size: once
length: 12

DNA: TGTGCCACCAGCAGAGATTTGACAGGGGCGACATCCGGGGAGCTGTTTTTT
CDR3: CATSRDLTGATSGELFF
D: TRBD1
V: TRBV15
J: TRBJ2-2
size: .
length: 17

DNA: TGTGCCAGCACCCCCCTAGGGGAGGGAAGAAAACTGTTTTTT
CDR3: CASTPLGEGRKLFF
D: .
V: TRBV28
J: TRBJ1-4
size: once
length: 14